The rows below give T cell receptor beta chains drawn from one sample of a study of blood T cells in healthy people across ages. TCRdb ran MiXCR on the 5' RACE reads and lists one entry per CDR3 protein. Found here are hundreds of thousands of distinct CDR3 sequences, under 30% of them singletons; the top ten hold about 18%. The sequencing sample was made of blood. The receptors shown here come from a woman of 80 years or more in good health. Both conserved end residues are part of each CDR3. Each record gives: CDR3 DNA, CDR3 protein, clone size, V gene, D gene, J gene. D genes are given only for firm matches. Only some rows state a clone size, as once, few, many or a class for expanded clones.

DNA: TGCAGTGCTAGAGTGCAGGGGCCGGGTGAGCAGTTCTTC
CDR3: CSARVQGPGEQFF
size: many
V: TRBV20-1
D: NA
J: TRBJ2-1

DNA: TGTGCCATCAGTGAGTCGGACGGCCATCAGCCCCAGCATTTT
CDR3: CAISESDGHQPQHF
size: few
V: TRBV10-3
D: NA
J: TRBJ1-5

DNA: TGTGCCATCAGCCCGGGACTAGCGGGCAATGAGCAGTTCTTC
CDR3: CAISPGLAGNEQFF
size: many
V: TRBV10-3
D: TRBD2
J: TRBJ2-1

DNA: TGTGCCAGCAGTTCCTGGCAATCTGAAGCTTTCTTT
CDR3: CASSSWQSEAFF
size: few
V: TRBV6-1
D: NA
J: TRBJ1-1

DNA: TGTGCCAGCGCAAGCGGGGGGCAAGAGACCCAGTACTTC
CDR3: CASASGGQETQYF
size: few
V: TRBV25-1
D: TRBD2
J: TRBJ2-5

DNA: TGTGCCAGCTCAACTAGACAGGGGATCCCAGATACGCAGTATTTT
CDR3: CASSTRQGIPDTQYF
size: few
V: TRBV18
D: TRBD1
J: TRBJ2-3

DNA: TGTGCCAGCAGCTTAGCCGCCCCCACTAGAGCCGATACGCAGTATTTT
CDR3: CASSLAAPTRADTQYF
size: many
V: TRBV7-2
D: NA
J: TRBJ2-3

DNA: TGTGCCAGCAGCTTTACCAGAGCAACTAATGAAAAACTGTTTTTT
CDR3: CASSFTRATNEKLFF
size: many
V: TRBV11-2
D: NA
J: TRBJ1-4

DNA: TGTGCCAGCAGCGTAAGTTCCAGCGGGTACGAGCAGTACTTC
CDR3: CASSVSSSGYEQYF
size: many
V: TRBV9
D: NA
J: TRBJ2-7

DNA: TGTGCCAGCAGCTTAGGGGGGCTGGAAAACATTCAGTACTTC
CDR3: CASSLGGLENIQYF
size: NA
V: TRBV7-2
D: NA
J: TRBJ2-4

DNA: TGTGCCAGCTCACCGTCAGGGGGAGGGAATGAAAAACTGTTTTTT
CDR3: CASSPSGGGNEKLFF
size: NA
V: TRBV18
D: TRBD1
J: TRBJ1-4

DNA: TGTGCCAGCAGTTTTCCTATAGCGGACCGCACAGATACGCAGTATTTT
CDR3: CASSFPIADRTDTQYF
size: many
V: TRBV27
D: NA
J: TRBJ2-3

DNA: TGTGCCAGCAGGGGGATCGAGGGAATTGCAACTAATGAAAAACTGTTTTTT
CDR3: CASRGIEGIATNEKLFF
size: many
V: TRBV12-3/TRBV12-4
D: NA
J: TRBJ1-4

DNA: TGTGCCAGCAGCTTAAAGGCCTCTAGCGGGGGCACAGATACGCAGTATTTT
CDR3: CASSLKASSGGTDTQYF
size: NA
V: TRBV7-2
D: TRBD2
J: TRBJ2-3

DNA: TGTGCCAGCAGTTTAGCGAACACTGAAGCTTTCTTT
CDR3: CASSLANTEAFF
size: many
V: TRBV12-3/TRBV12-4
D: NA
J: TRBJ1-1

DNA: TGCAGTGCTAGCGGGGGGAAGGGGGCCAAAAACATTCAGTACTTC
CDR3: CSASGGKGAKNIQYF
size: few
V: TRBV20-1
D: TRBD2
J: TRBJ2-4

DNA: TGCAGTGCTAGAGATCCGCGGGGCCTATATTTT
CDR3: CSARDPRGLYF
size: few
V: TRBV20-1
D: NA
J: TRBJ1-3

DNA: TGTGCCAGTAGTATCAGAGCGGGGCTATACAATGAGCAGTTCTTC
CDR3: CASSIRAGLYNEQFF
size: few
V: TRBV19
D: TRBD2
J: TRBJ2-1

DNA: TGTGCCAGCAGCTTAGGGGGTCGGCAAGCGGGTGAGCAGTACTTC
CDR3: CASSLGGRQAGEQYF
size: NA
V: TRBV7-2
D: NA
J: TRBJ2-7

DNA: TGCAGCGTCGGCGGGATGGGGGGGGAGACCCAGTACTTC
CDR3: CSVGGMGGETQYF
size: NA
V: TRBV29-1
D: TRBD2
J: TRBJ2-5

DNA: TGTGCCAGCAGCCGGCGGCCGGGACTTACTGAAGCTTTCTTT
CDR3: CASSRRPGLTEAFF
size: once
V: TRBV7-2
D: NA
J: TRBJ1-1